A single T cell receptor beta chain is shown here with its context. Its specificity is not known. Constant-segment primers were used for 5'RACE, and the resulting TCR alpha and TCR beta cDNA libraries carried sample barcodes and UMIs. TCRdb re-derived calls from the 5' RACE reads in MiXCR, one entry per CDR3 protein. The sample lists about 560,000 distinct CDR3 sequences, about a fifth occurring once. These data originate in a study of T-cell memory formation after mild COVID-19. Across the study: TCR clusters were largely donor specific.

General observations from the study: Second-wave clones reaching peak frequency on day 37 lacked confirmed SARS-CoV-2 specificity.

The germline V gene has CDR1 LNHDA and CDR2 SQIVND (reference sequence). The CDR3 length is 15 residues. V was trimmed by 4 bases and J by 1 base, leaving 11 bases between them. The specimen sequenced was PBMCs or a T cell subset sorted from them (not recorded which). This TCR derives from an adult woman who had mild COVID-19 (a few samples of this study predate the infection). Cell type and time point are not known. This chain joins TRBV19 and TRBJ2-4, with a tentative D call TRBD2 (5 bases). CDR3 sequence: CASSKRAEAKNIQYF. CDR3 in DNA: TGTGCCAGTAGTAAAAGAGCGGAGGCCAAAAACATTCAGTACTTC.